This T cell receptor (beta chain) was retrieved from a study of beta chain features in type 1 diabetes. Whole-study results and caveats: For cells with high TCR expression, cDNA sequencing could yield over-representation. For Type 1 diabetes patients, all four CD4+ subsets carried TCRB CDR3s that were moderately but significantly shorter.

V was shortened by 6 bases and J by 6 bases, with 8 bases between the two germline ends. CDR3 length: 11 amino acids. CDR1 MNHNS and CDR2 SASEGT come from the germline V gene. Sequenced material consisted of expressed TCRB transcripts (all of the isolated RNA was reverse transcribed). The table came from immunoSEQ multiplex PCR; TCRdb's copy has only in-frame clones and leaves some out. Of under 850,000 clones in the sample, around 15% were seen once. In its sample, this clone was seen once. Its target is not known. The chain employs TRBV6-1 and TRBJ1-1; D is unresolved. The specimen was naive CD4+ T cells from blood. The source of this sequence is a man aged 18-30 years with type 1 diabetes. The CDR3 spells CASRELAEAFF. The CDR3 DNA reads as TGTGCCAGCAGGGAGTTGGCTGAAGCTTTCTTT.